The source of this T cell receptor beta chain is a study of CD8+CD57+ T cells in acquired aplastic anemia. Study outcomes and limitations: For CD8+ Simpson's diversity, patients and controls showed no significant difference.

Comment on this clonotype: Its antigen is currently unknown.

The V gene's germline CDR1 is SGHTA and CDR2 FQGTGA. The junction had 7 bases not matched to a gene; V was cut back by 8 bases and J by 1 base. This CDR3 comprises 15 residues. CDR3 and TCR beta VDJ profiling relied on genomic DNA as the template. A single record per CDR3 protein comes from TCRdb applying MiXCR to the reads. Among about 150,000 distinct CDR3 sequences listed, about 48% were seen once. Patients selected for sequencing had displayed CD8+CD57+ cell expansion by flow cytometry. There was no therapy given to any patient before the blood sampling took place. The sequenced sample consisted of sorted CD4+, CD8+, or CD8+CD57+ T cells (not recorded which) from PBMCs. This rearrangement joins TRBV7-3 to TRBJ2-1; TRBD2 matches 8 bases. This TCR was sampled from a human donor with aplastic anemia. This CDR3 reads CASGTSGGSYNEQFF. The CDR3 coding sequence is TGTGCCAGCGGGACCAGCGGGGGTTCCTACAATGAGCAGTTCTTC.